The 29 T cell receptor beta chains in this list originate from one sample, sequenced in a study of vaccination and CD4 T cells after COVID-19. The treatment here: 10-day PBMC culture with coronavirus spike peptide pools or control peptides (ViraFEST assay). Sequence data for DNA of cultured CD4+ T cells were generated by the Oncomine TCR Beta short-read assay. Each CDR3 protein gets one entry after TCRdb re-called the PCR reads with MiXCR. The sample has over 8,500 distinct CDR3 sequences; around two fifths are singletons. For these TCRs, the target antigens are not known. Sequencing was done on a sample of CD4+ T cells from blood, cultured in vitro. These receptors were taken from a human donor who had recovered from COVID-19.

V and J are TRBV7-9 and TRBJ2-5; D unclear. CDR1 is SEHNR and CDR2 is FQNEAQ in the germline V gene (reference sequence). There are 15 residues in the CDR3. V lost 1 base and J lost 1, with 10 bases in between. The chain's CDR3 is CASSLVWTAQETQYF. CDR3 bases: TGTGCCAGCAGCTTAGTGTGGACGGCCCAAGAGACCCAGTACTTC. Full variable domain (rest looked up from reference TRBV7-9 and TRBJ2-5): DTGVSQNPRHKITKRGQNVTFRCDPISEHNRLYWYRQTLGQGPEFLTYFQNEAQLEKSRLLSDRFSAERPKGSFSTLEIQRTEQGDSAMYLCASSLVWTAQETQYFGPGTRLLVL.

The chain recombines TRBV30 with TRBJ1-2; no clear D. This CDR3 is built from 13 residues. The germline CDR1 and CDR2 sequences are GTSNPN and SVGIG (reference sequence). V was clipped by 0 bases and J by 2 bases, with 7 bases between them. The CDR3 DNA reads TGTGCCTGGAGTGTAGCCGTCAACTATGGCTACACCTTC. It is translated as CAWSVAVNYGYTF.

The CDR3 DNA reads TGTGCCAGCAGCTCTTCGACAGGTGCATCCTACGAGCAGTACTTC. Translation gives CASSSSTGASYEQYF. This chain links TRBV5-5 with TRBJ2-7, with D maybe TRBD1 (6 bases). In germline, CDR1 is SGHKS, CDR2 YYEKEE (reference sequence). V dropped 3 bases and J dropped 1 base, with 14 bases sitting between them. This CDR3 is built from 15 residues.

This clonotype has only a few counts. Written as DNA, the CDR3 is TGTGCCAGCAGCTCACCCCGTGAGGGATTCCTCCAAGAGACCCAGTACTTC. Translation gives CASSSPREGFLQETQYF. The chain is built from TRBV5-6 and TRBJ2-5, with D perhaps TRBD2 (5 bases). Germline CDR1 is SGHDT and CDR2 is YYEEEE. V was pared by 3 bases and J by 1 base, with 19 bases between. The CDR3 contains 17 residues.

The chain links TRBV6-2 or TRBV6-3 to TRBJ2-4; 8 bases agree with TRBD2. With 7 bases clipped from V and 7 bases from J, the junction kept 15 bases outside the gene matches. Per germline, CDR1 MNHEY and CDR2 SVGEGT. The CDR3 contains 16 residues. CDR3 in amino acids: CASTPGAGGHGNIQYF. As DNA, the CDR3 is TGTGCCAGCACCCCGGGGGCGGGGGGCCACGGGAACATTCAGTACTTC.

The chain recombines TRBV7-8 with TRBJ1-1, with D tentatively TRBD1 (5 bases). This CDR3 contains 14 residues. The V end lost 0 bases, the J end lost 4 bases, and 9 bases lay between the germline ends. The V gene's germline CDR1 is SGHVS and CDR2 FQNEAQ. The CDR3 protein is CASSLASGSTEAFF. For the CDR3, the DNA is TGTGCCAGCAGCTTAGCTTCAGGGTCCACTGAAGCTTTCTTT.

This clonotype has just a few counts. In DNA form, the CDR3 reads TGTGCCAGCAGACCCTCGTTCATTCTGAACACTGAAGCTTTCTTT. It is translated as CASRPSFILNTEAFF. The gene calls are TRBV12-3 or TRBV12-4 and TRBJ1-1; no definite D call. Trimming took 6 bases from V and 0 from J, leaving 14 bases between them. The CDR3 is made up of 15 amino acids.

The chain combines TRBV5-4 with TRBJ2-3, with D possibly TRBD2 on 6 matching bases. V was clipped by 2 bases and J by 0 bases, with 13 bases between them. CDR3 size: 16 residues. CDR1 SGHNT and CDR2 YYREEE come from the germline V gene (reference sequence). The chain's CDR3 is CASSLSSATSTDTQYF. For the CDR3, the DNA is TGTGCCAGCAGCTTATCTAGCGCCACAAGCACAGATACGCAGTATTTT.

This chain connects TRBV7-9 to TRBJ1-6; TRBD1 aligns across 7 bases. Unmatched junction bases numbered 0, after V lost 1 base and J lost 6 bases. Germline CDR1 SEHNR, CDR2 FQNEAQ (reference sequence). CDR3 size: 14 residues. DNA for the CDR3: TGTGCCAGCAGCTTAGACAGGGGTAATTCACCCCTCCACTTT. Amino acids: CASSLDRGNSPLHF.

The sample holds a few counts of this clonotype. The chain combines TRBV12-3 or TRBV12-4 with TRBJ1-2; D is unresolved. The ends were cut back, 4 bases at V and 5 bases at J, with 11 bases in the middle. The CDR3 has 13 amino acids. CDR3 residues: CASSSVGGYGYTF. In nucleotides, the CDR3 is TGTGCCAGCAGTTCGGTTGGAGGATATGGCTACACCTTC.

This clonotype was seen a few times. This sequence joins TRBV4-3 and TRBJ1-3; TRBD1 aligns across 7 bases. V was pared by 1 base and J by 7 bases, with 7 bases of the junction left unmatched. The germline V gene encodes CDR1 LGHNA and CDR2 YSLEER. This CDR3 comprises 15 residues. CDR3 DNA sequence: TGCGCCAGCAGCCAAGCGGAGGGGGCGCGGAACACCATATATTTT. It is translated as CASSQAEGARNTIYF.

This chain connects TRBV19 to TRBJ2-7, with 9 bases fitting TRBD2. The germline gives CDR1 LNHDA, CDR2 SQIVND (reference sequence). Trimming took 4 bases from V and 2 from J; bases not matched to a gene: 12. The CDR3 spans 17 residues. The CDR3 region is CASSTLGGGVLTYEQYF. DNA of the CDR3: TGTGCCAGTAGTACCCTGGGCGGGGGGGTTTTGACCTACGAGCAGTACTTC.

V is TRBV5-1 and J is TRBJ2-5, with a weak D call TRBD2 (5 bases). From germline, CDR1 is SGHRS and CDR2 YFSETQ. This CDR3 comprises 14 residues. Trimming pared 0 bases from V and 1 base from J, leaving 7 bases between. CDR3 amino acids: CASSLGGSQETQYF. The DNA for the CDR3 is TGCGCCAGCAGCTTGGGAGGGAGCCAAGAGACCCAGTACTTC.

The chain uses TRBV11-3 and TRBJ2-2; tentatively, D is TRBD2 (5 bases). Germline-derived CDR1 and CDR2 are SGHNT and YENEEA. V lost 1 base, J lost 7 bases, and 16 bases lay in between. This CDR3 has 16 amino acids. CDR3 coding DNA: TGTGCCAGCAGCTTAGTTAGCGTGAAGCAAATCGGGGAGCTGTTTTTT. The encoded protein is CASSLVSVKQIGELFF.

This clonotype was counted between two and nine times. The J gene is TRBJ1-5, the V gene TRBV20-1; 8 bases are shared with TRBD1. This CDR3 contains 13 residues. Germline V lookup: CDR1 DFQATT, CDR2 SNEGSKA (reference sequence). V was pared by 4 bases and J by 6 bases, with 5 bases of the junction left unmatched. The CDR3 DNA reads TGCAGTGCTACGACAGGGGTCGGTCAGCCCCAGCATTTT. Protein: CSATTGVGQPQHF.

This clonotype was seen only once. The chain links TRBV12-3 or TRBV12-4 to TRBJ2-1, with 10 nucleotides matching TRBD2. Trimming at V came to 5 bases and at J to 4 bases, leaving 11 bases not matched to a gene. The CDR3 consists of 17 residues. CDR3 bases: TGTGCCAGCAGTCCGATCGAACTAGCGGGGACTTACAATGAGCAGTTCTTC. Residues: CASSPIELAGTYNEQFF.

J is TRBJ1-2 and V is TRBV5-5; no firm D call. V lost 1 base and J 1 base, leaving 8 bases between the germline ends. Germline lookup yields CDR1 SGHKS and CDR2 YYEKEE (reference sequence). The CDR3 has 14 amino acids. The CDR3: CASSLIGSNYGYTF. As DNA, the CDR3 is TGTGCCAGCAGCTTGATAGGGAGTAACTATGGCTACACCTTC.

This clonotype has a handful of counts. The rearrangement uses TRBV6-1 and TRBJ1-1; D is uncertain. Germline V gives CDR1 MNHNS, CDR2 SASEGT. The CDR3 runs 11 residues. V was cut by 7 bases and J by 7 bases, with 10 bases left in between. The CDR3 loop is CASTNSFEAFF. CDR3 nucleotide sequence: TGTGCCAGCACGAACAGCTTTGAAGCTTTCTTT.

The chain links TRBV30 to TRBJ1-4; D unclear. The CDR3 is 13 residues long. Trimming took off 0 bases at V and 7 bases at J, with 9 bases between the two ends. Looked up from germline, CDR1 is GTSNPN and CDR2 is SVGIG (reference sequence). The CDR3 coding sequence is TGTGCCTGGAGTGTACTCCGGGGTGAAAAACTGTTTTTT. It encodes CAWSVLRGEKLFF.

This clonotype was found a few times. The chain has TRBV7-9 and TRBJ2-1, with D hard to call. The CDR3 extends over 14 amino acids. CDR1 and CDR2 from the germline V gene are SEHNR and FQNEAQ (reference sequence). The V end lost 6 bases, the J end lost 6 bases, and 15 bases lay between the germline ends. This chain's CDR3 is CASSSNVRFNEQFF. CDR3 in DNA: TGTGCCAGCAGTTCTAATGTGCGTTTCAATGAGCAGTTCTTC.

This chain joins TRBV7-2 and TRBJ2-3; D not resolved. The CDR3 length is 14 residues. Looked up from germline, CDR1 is SGHTA and CDR2 is FQGNSA. The ends were cut back, 0 bases at V and 2 bases at J, with 6 bases in the middle. The CDR3 here is CASSLAGDTDTQYF. The CDR3 nucleotides read TGTGCCAGCAGCTTAGCAGGTGACACAGATACGCAGTATTTT. The entire variable domain, with the rest obtained from reference TRBV7-2 and TRBJ2-3, is as follows: GAGVSQSPSNKVTEKGKDVELRCDPISGHTALYWYRQSLGQGLEFLIYFQGNSAPDKSGLPSDRFSAERTGGSVSTLTIQRTQQEDSAVYLCASSLAGDTDTQYFGPGTRLTVL.

The chain employs TRBV19 and TRBJ1-5, with 7 bases fitting TRBD1. The V gene's germline CDR1 is LNHDA and CDR2 SQIVND (reference sequence). The CDR3 totals 15 residues. The V gene end was trimmed by 5 bases and the J gene end by 4 bases; junction bases not matched to a gene: 8. The CDR3 is CASSVGQEPNQPQHF. DNA of the CDR3: TGTGCCAGTAGTGTCGGACAGGAGCCAAATCAGCCCCAGCATTTT.

The rearrangement links TRBV20-1 to TRBJ2-7; TRBD1 aligns across 7 bases. CDR1 and CDR2 (germline): DFQATT, SNEGSKA (reference sequence). V was clipped by 1 base and J by 6 bases; unmatched bases: 6. The CDR3 consists of 13 residues. The CDR3: CSARAGGWGEQYF. CDR3 nucleotide sequence: TGCAGTGCTAGAGCAGGGGGTTGGGGCGAGCAGTACTTC.

The rearrangement joins TRBV30 to TRBJ2-2; D may be TRBD1 or TRBD2 (6 bases each). The germline CDR1 and CDR2 sequences are GTSNPN and SVGIG (reference sequence). V was shortened by 5 bases and J by 5 bases, with 15 bases between the two germline ends. This CDR3 contains 14 residues. The CDR3 nucleotides read TGTGCCTGGGGAGGGGGGTTTAGTACCGGGGAGCTGTTTTTT. Translating gives CAWGGGFSTGELFF. The full variable domain, its missing parts supplied by reference TRBV30 and TRBJ2-2, is SQTIHQWPATLVQPVGSPLSLECTVEGTSNPNLYWYRQAAGRGLQLLFYSVGIGQISSEVPQNLSASRPQDRQFILSSKKLLLSDSGFYLCAWGGGFSTGELFFGEGSRLTVL.

Comments on this clonotype: At one end the junction does not follow the germline gene, possibly because of a read error. J is TRBJ1-1 and V is TRBV29-1, with 8 bases that match TRBD1. The CDR3 runs 12 residues. The germline V gene has CDR1 SQVTM and CDR2 ANQGSEA. The CDR3 DNA reads TGCAGCGTTGAAGATTCCGGGACAGGAGGCGCATTT. Protein: CSVEDSGTGGAF. Based on the CDR3 plus reference TRBV29-1 and TRBJ1-1, the full variable domain is SAVISQKPSRDICQRGTSLTIQCQVDSQVTMMFWYRQQPGQSLTLIATANQGSEATYESGFVIDKFPISRPNLTFSTLTVSNMSPEDSSIYLCSVEDSGTGGAFGQGTRLTVV.

The gene calls are TRBV27 and TRBJ1-1; TRBD1 might be the D (5 bases). Germline assignment: CDR1 MNHEY and CDR2 SMNVEV (reference sequence). CDR3 size: 12 residues. Trimming took 5 bases from V and 7 from J, leaving 11 bases between them. The CDR3 here is CASSNPGLEAFF. The CDR3 nucleotides read TGTGCCAGCAGTAACCCGGGACTTGAAGCTTTCTTT.

This clonotype was seen a handful of times. This rearrangement joins TRBV20-1 to TRBJ1-2, with 7 bases identical to TRBD1. V gave up 5 bases and J gave up 1 base; unmatched junction bases: 10. The CDR3 extends over 15 amino acids. In germline, CDR1 is DFQATT, CDR2 SNEGSKA (reference sequence). The CDR3 DNA reads TGCAGTGCTGACAGACAGGGTTCTGGTAACTATGGCTACACCTTC. Its protein is CSADRQGSGNYGYTF.

The chain joins TRBV5-4 to TRBJ2-7; 8 bases match TRBD1. CDR1 is SGHNT, CDR2 YYREEE, per germline (reference sequence). J was trimmed by 2 bases and V by 2 bases; bases with no gene match: 6. This CDR3 is 15 amino acids long. Here the CDR3 DNA reads TGTGCCAGCAGCTTAGGTCAGGGGGCGGCCTACGAGCAGTACTTC. Residues: CASSLGQGAAYEQYF.

The chain has TRBV6-5 and TRBJ2-7; a possible D gene is TRBD1 (6 bases). Germline CDR1 reads MNHEY; CDR2 reads SVGAGI. Between the trimmed V and J ends, which lost 4 bases and 3 bases, there was a span of 19 bases. There are 16 residues in the CDR3. CDR3 coding DNA: TGTGCCAGCAGTTCTAATCTAGACAGGATAAGCTACGAGCAGTACTTC. Protein product: CASSSNLDRISYEQYF.